Each of the 18 T cell receptor beta chains below was sequenced from the same sample in a study of technical replicates of blood from several donors. Produced via immunoSEQ multiplex PCR; TCRdb's table is partial and in-frame only. The repertoire holds more than 45,000 clones, with around 91% as singletons. The sequenced sample was PBMCs. The origin of the receptors is a human donor in good health. Some clones in this sample may be carry-over from other donors' samples.

This sequence joins TRBV2 and TRBJ1-5; TRBD1 matches 10 bases. With V trimmed by 6 bases and J by 4 bases, 6 bases remained unmatched. This CDR3 is built from 15 residues. The germline V gene has CDR1 SNHLY and CDR2 FYNNEI. CDR3 sequence: CASSVDRGSNQPQHF. The CDR3 nucleotides read TGTGCCAGCAGCGTGGACAGGGGGTCGAATCAGCCCCAGCATTTT.

The chain is built from TRBV9 and TRBJ2-3; 7 bases line up with TRBD2. From germline, CDR1 is SGDLS and CDR2 YYNGEE. The CDR3 totals 15 residues. The trim removed 6 bases at V and 3 bases at J, leaving 10 bases unmatched. CDR3 protein: CASTPGGIRTDTQYF. The CDR3 nucleotides are TGTGCCAGCACCCCGGGGGGAATAAGGACAGATACGCAGTATTTT.

The chain combines TRBV5-1 with TRBJ2-1; 9 positions match TRBD1. This CDR3 is built from 15 residues. Germline V gene sequence: CDR1 SGHRS, CDR2 YFSETQ. Trimming cost V 4 bases and J 6 bases; bases outside gene matches: 8. This CDR3 is CASSTDRGSSNEQFF. Written as DNA, the CDR3 is TGCGCCAGCAGCACCGACAGGGGGTCTTCCAATGAGCAGTTCTTC.

CDR3 in DNA: TGTGCCAGCAGGCCTAGCGGGGGGTCAGATACGCAGTATTTT. Its protein product is CASRPSGGSDTQYF. The genes are TRBV5-4 and TRBJ2-3; 11 bases match TRBD2. V dropped 5 bases and J dropped 4; count of bases not matched to a gene: 3. CDR1 is SGHNT, CDR2 YYREEE, per germline (reference sequence). The CDR3 covers 14 residues.

The chain links TRBV7-9 to TRBJ1-3, with D tentatively TRBD1 (5 bases). The CDR3 consists of 13 residues. V lost 11 bases and J 2 bases, leaving 13 bases between the germline ends. CDR1 SEHNR and CDR2 FQNEAQ come from the germline V gene (reference sequence). This chain's CDR3 is CADAETAGNTIYF. The CDR3 DNA follows: TGTGCCGACGCCGAGACAGCTGGAAACACCATATATTTT. The whole variable domain, remainder taken from reference TRBV7-9 and TRBJ1-3, is DTGVSQNPRHKITKRGQNVTFRCDPISEHNRLYWYRQTLGQGPEFLTYFQNEAQLEKSRLLSDRFSAERPKGSFSTLEIQRTEQGDSAMYLCADAETAGNTIYFGEGSWLTVV.

The chain employs TRBV6-4 and TRBJ2-1; 7 bases are shared with TRBD2. Germline V gene lookup returns CDR1 MRHNA and CDR2 SNTAGT. The V and J ends lost 6 bases and 6 bases, in that order; junction bases with no gene match: 8. The CDR3 is made up of 14 amino acids. CDR3 nucleotides: TGTGCCAGCAGCCCAGACGGGACTATCAATGAGCAGTTCTTC. It encodes CASSPDGTINEQFF.

The rearrangement joins TRBV5-6 to TRBJ2-3; no firm D call. Per germline, CDR1 SGHDT and CDR2 YYEEEE. The CDR3 covers 11 residues. Trimming pared 2 bases from V and 6 bases from J, leaving 4 bases between. CDR3 region: CASSFEDTQYF. Here the CDR3 DNA reads TGTGCCAGCAGCTTTGAGGATACGCAGTATTTT.

The chain has TRBV6-1 and TRBJ2-3, with D maybe TRBD2 (5 bases). The germline V gene has CDR1 MNHNS and CDR2 SASEGT. V lost 5 bases and J 5 bases, leaving 8 bases between the germline ends. CDR3 length: 12 amino acids. In DNA form, the CDR3 reads TGTGCCAGCAGTCGAGGAGGAGATACGCAGTATTTT. Its protein is CASSRGGDTQYF.

This clone showed up just a few times. The rearrangement joins TRBV20-1 to TRBJ2-7; no clear D. Trimming stripped 6 bases from V and 2 bases from J, with 8 bases between. The CDR3 runs 11 residues. Looked up from germline, CDR1 is DFQATT and CDR2 is SNEGSKA (reference sequence). CDR3 region: CSALQAYEQYF. CDR3 DNA: TGCAGTGCCTTACAAGCCTACGAGCAGTACTTC.

The V call is TRBV7-2, the J call TRBJ2-5; perhaps TRBD2 as D (6 bases). V gave up 5 bases and J gave up 5 bases, with 18 bases separating them. This CDR3 has 15 amino acids. Germline loops: CDR1 SGHTA, CDR2 FQGNSA. The DNA of the CDR3 is TGTGCCAGCAGCACCCTTGGGACTCCCTTGGAGACCCAGTACTTC. Translated: CASSTLGTPLETQYF.

The chain has TRBV4-2 and TRBJ2-1, with D possibly TRBD2 on 6 matching bases. The germline V gene encodes CDR1 LGHNA and CDR2 YNFKEQ. V lost 1 base to trimming and J lost 6 bases, with 10 bases between them. The CDR3 covers 14 residues. The CDR3 loop reads CASSQGTEGNEQFF. DNA for the CDR3: TGTGCCAGCAGCCAAGGGACGGAGGGCAATGAGCAGTTCTTC.

The chain joins TRBV5-1 to TRBJ1-2, with D unclear. CDR1 SGHRS and CDR2 YFSETQ come from the germline V gene. V was cut by 0 bases and J by 8 bases, with 14 bases left in between. This CDR3 is 14 amino acids long. In nucleotides, the CDR3 is TGCGCCAGCAGCTTGGACCTAGATCTTTGGGGCTACACCTTC. As protein: CASSLDLDLWGYTF.

In its sample, this clone was seen once. The chain recombines TRBV30 with TRBJ2-1, with 7 bases aligning to TRBD2. Germline CDR1 is GTSNPN and CDR2 is SVGIG (reference sequence). CDR3 length: 11 residues. CDR3 DNA: TGTGCTGGGGGGGGATACAATGAGCAGTTCTTC. It is translated as CAGGGYNEQFF. The full variable domain, in which reference TRBV30 and TRBJ2-1 provide the parts outside the CDR3, is SQTIHQWPATLVQPVGSPLSLECTVEGTSNPNLYWYRQAAGRGLQLLFYSVGIGQISSEVPQNLSASRPQDRQFILSSKKLLLSDSGFYLCAGGGYNEQFFGPGTRLTVL.

The CDR3 DNA reads as TGTGCCAGCAGCTTGGGCCAGATTAACACTGAAGCTTTCTTT. Its protein is CASSLGQINTEAFF. The rearrangement links TRBV5-4 to TRBJ1-1, with no clear D. This CDR3 contains 14 residues. Looked up from germline, CDR1 is SGHNT and CDR2 is YYREEE (reference sequence). The V gene lost 0 bases and the J gene lost 2 bases, with 8 bases spanning the gap.

The chain combines TRBV6-5 with TRBJ2-5, with a tentative D call TRBD1 (6 bases). V was shortened by 5 bases and J by 4 bases, with 11 bases between the two germline ends. Looked up from germline, CDR1 is MNHEY and CDR2 is SVGAGI. The CDR3 runs to 13 residues. The CDR3 here is CASSRAGAETQYF. In nucleotides, the CDR3 is TGTGCCAGCAGTAGGGCAGGGGCAGAGACCCAGTACTTC.

This rearrangement joins TRBV7-3 to TRBJ1-6, with D perhaps TRBD1 (5 bases). CDR3 length: 14 amino acids. V lost 2 bases, J lost 8 bases, and 10 bases lay in between. The germline CDR1 and CDR2 sequences are SGHTA and FQGTGA. The CDR3, as DNA: TGTGCCAGCAGCTTATCTCGGGGGGATTCACCCCTCCACTTT. Residues: CASSLSRGDSPLHF.

V gene TRBV2 combines with J gene TRBJ1-2; the match to TRBD1 covers 8 bases. The CDR3 has 14 residues. The trim removed 9 bases at V and 5 bases at J, leaving 11 bases unmatched. CDR1 SNHLY and CDR2 FYNNEI come from the germline V gene. The CDR3 loop reads CARGRQGQSYGYTF. The CDR3 nucleotides read TGTGCCAGGGGACGACAGGGGCAAAGTTATGGCTACACCTTC.

The genes are TRBV6-5 and TRBJ1-2; a possible D gene is TRBD1 (5 bases). CDR1 and CDR2 from the germline V gene are MNHEY and SVGAGI. The CDR3 is made up of 13 amino acids. Deletions cut 0 bases from V and 7 bases from J, with 9 bases between. As DNA, the CDR3 is TGTGCCAGCAGTTACTCCGGGGGAGGTGGCTACACCTTC. Amino acids: CASSYSGGGGYTF.